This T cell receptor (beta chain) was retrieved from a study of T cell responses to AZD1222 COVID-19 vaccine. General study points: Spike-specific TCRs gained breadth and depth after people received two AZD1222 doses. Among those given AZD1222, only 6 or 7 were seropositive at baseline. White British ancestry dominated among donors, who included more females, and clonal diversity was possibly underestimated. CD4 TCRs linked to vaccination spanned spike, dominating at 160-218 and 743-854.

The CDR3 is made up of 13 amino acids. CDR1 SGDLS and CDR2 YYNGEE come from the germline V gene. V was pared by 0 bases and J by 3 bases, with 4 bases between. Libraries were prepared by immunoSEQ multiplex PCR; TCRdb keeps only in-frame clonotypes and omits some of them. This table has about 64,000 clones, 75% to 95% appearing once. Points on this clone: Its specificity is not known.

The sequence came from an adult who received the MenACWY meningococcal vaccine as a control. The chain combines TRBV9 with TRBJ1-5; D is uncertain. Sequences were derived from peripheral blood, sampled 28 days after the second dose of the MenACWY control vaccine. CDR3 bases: TGTGCCAGCAGCGTAGGAGACAATCAGCCCCAGCATTTT. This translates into CASSVGDNQPQHF.